The text below deals with one T cell receptor (beta chain). Its antigen is unknown. UMI-tagged TRB cDNA libraries were built via 5' RACE. For each CDR3 protein, TCRdb gives one entry from its re-call of the 5' RACE reads, without DNA. The clone table shows about 56,000 distinct CDR3 sequences, with the ten largest holding approximately 22%. The sample comes from a study of CXCR3-negative and CXCR3-positive naive CD8 T cells. Study results and limitations: Diversity proved comparably high across both naive subsets and much lower in memory CD8+ cells. Most assays were run on fresh PBMCs (CXCR3 expression partially decreased after cryopreservation). Naive subsets expressed similar surface CD5; TRB CDR3 features served to infer TCR strength.

The CDR3 covers 15 residues. The germline gives CDR1 SGHTA, CDR2 FQGNSA. Material for sequencing was memory CD8+ T cells from blood. This sequence originates from a human donor in good health. Some clones in this sample may be carry-over from other donors' samples. V usage is TRBV7-2 and J usage is TRBJ2-7; TCRdb calls TRBD1, which cannot be checked without DNA. CDR3: CASSGEGHPLDEQYF.